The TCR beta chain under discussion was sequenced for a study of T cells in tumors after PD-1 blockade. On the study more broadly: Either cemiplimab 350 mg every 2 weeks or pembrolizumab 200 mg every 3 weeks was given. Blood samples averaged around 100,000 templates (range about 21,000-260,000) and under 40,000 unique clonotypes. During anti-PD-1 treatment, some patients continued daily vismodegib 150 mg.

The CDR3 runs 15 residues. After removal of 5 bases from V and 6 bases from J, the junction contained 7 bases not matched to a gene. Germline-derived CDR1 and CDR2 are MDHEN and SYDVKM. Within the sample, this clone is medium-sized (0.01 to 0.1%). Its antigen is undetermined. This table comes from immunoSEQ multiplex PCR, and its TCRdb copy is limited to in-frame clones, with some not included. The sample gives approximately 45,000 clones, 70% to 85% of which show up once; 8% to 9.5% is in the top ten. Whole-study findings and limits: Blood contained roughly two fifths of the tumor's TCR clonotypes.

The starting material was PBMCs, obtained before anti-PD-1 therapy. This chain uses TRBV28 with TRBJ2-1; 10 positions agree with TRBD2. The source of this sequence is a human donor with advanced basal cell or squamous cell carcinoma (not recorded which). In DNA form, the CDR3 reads TGTGCCAGCAGTCACGGACTAGCGGACTCCAATGAGCAGTTCTTC. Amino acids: CASSHGLADSNEQFF.